Below are 17 T cell receptor beta chains sequenced from a single sample in a study of CD8+CD57+ T cells in acquired aplastic anemia (dated by TCRdb to 2016 to 2019). The listed sequencing device is Illumina HiSeq 2000. Profiling of TCR beta VDJ combinations and CDR3 sequences used genomic DNA as the template. TCRdb cleaned the public reads at Q25 with fastp, built clones with MiXCR and kept in-frame beta chains. Merged by CDR3 protein, the rows form single entries marked with the most common genes and DNA. Within this sample are just over 450,000 distinct CDR3 sequences, with roughly 34% of them counted one time only. The ten largest clones take up 0.75% to 0.95% of the sample. Patients chosen for sequencing had shown expansion of CD8+CD57+ cells by flow cytometry. Sequencing was performed on sorted CD4+, CD8+, or CD8+CD57+ T cells (not recorded which) from PBMCs. These receptors all come from a human donor with aplastic anemia.

V gene TRBV14 combines with J gene TRBJ1-2, with D possibly being TRBD1 (6 bases). The CDR3 extends over 15 amino acids. The V gene's germline CDR1 is SGHDN and CDR2 FVKESK. V was cut by 2 bases and J by 7 bases, with 17 bases left in between. This chain's CDR3 is CASSQTGQSRGGYTF. The DNA of the CDR3 is TGTGCCAGCAGCCAAACTGGACAGTCTCGAGGTGGCTACACCTTC.

This clonotype was recorded many times. This chain joins TRBV20-1 and TRBJ1-2; a weak D match, TRBD1 (6 bases). V was clipped by 8 bases and J by 6 bases, with 28 bases between them. The CDR3 extends over 16 amino acids. Germline CDR1 is DFQATT and CDR2 is SNEGSKA (reference sequence). The CDR3: CSSPPWPTGKGDGYTF. In DNA, the CDR3 is TGCAGTTCGCCCCCGTGGCCTACAGGGAAGGGGGATGGCTACACCTTC.

This clonotype was seen at least ten times. This rearrangement joins TRBV4-1 to TRBJ2-1; the D gene is possibly TRBD1 (6 bases). Per germline, CDR1 MGHRA and CDR2 YSYEKL. V lost 0 bases to trimming and J lost 4 bases, with 10 bases between them. The CDR3 extends over 15 amino acids. The CDR3 reads CASSQEGASYNEQFF. In DNA form, the CDR3 reads TGCGCCAGCAGCCAAGAGGGGGCTTCATACAATGAGCAGTTCTTC.

The chain recombines TRBV20-1 with TRBJ2-3; D unclear. V lost 7 bases and J 2 bases, leaving 10 bases between the germline ends. This CDR3 has 12 residues. CDR1 and CDR2 from the germline V gene are DFQATT and SNEGSKA (reference sequence). The CDR3 nucleotides are TGCAGTGTGGTAGCTGACACAGATACGCAGTATTTT. Residues: CSVVADTDTQYF.

The sample holds many counts of this clonotype. The V and J genes are TRBV11-2 and TRBJ2-7; unclear D gene. Between the trimmed V and J ends, which lost 1 base and 1 base, there was a span of 14 bases. The CDR3 sequence is 16 residues long. CDR1 is SGHAT and CDR2 is FQNNGV in the germline V gene. For the CDR3, the DNA is TGTGCCAGCAGCTTAGTGGACCTTTTCAGGTCCTACGAGCAGTACTTC. As protein: CASSLVDLFRSYEQYF.

This clonotype was seen a handful of times. The rearrangement uses TRBV4-2 and TRBJ1-2; a weak D match, TRBD1 (5 bases). The length of the CDR3 is 16 residues. Trimming removed 0 bases from V and 0 bases from J, with 11 bases in between. The germline V gene encodes CDR1 LGHNA and CDR2 YNFKEQ. This CDR3 reads CASSQDYRRANYGYTF. The CDR3 nucleotides read TGTGCCAGCAGCCAAGATTACAGGAGAGCTAACTATGGCTACACCTTC.

The J gene is TRBJ1-3, the V gene TRBV20-1; 8 nucleotides line up with TRBD1. This CDR3 is 15 amino acids long. Germline V gene data show CDR1 as DFQATT and CDR2 as SNEGSKA (reference sequence). The V gene end was trimmed by 2 bases and the J gene end by 3 bases; junction bases not matched to a gene: 6. CDR3: CSARQRTGSGNTIYF. In nucleotides, the CDR3 is TGCAGTGCTAGACAACGGACAGGGAGTGGAAACACCATATATTTT.

The chain carries TRBV6-4 and TRBJ1-5; D not resolved. V lost 1 base to trimming and J lost 7 bases, with 11 bases between them. This CDR3 contains 14 residues. Germline V CDR1 and CDR2: MRHNA, SNTAGT. The chain's CDR3 is CASSDFAGRQPQHF. The CDR3 coding sequence is TGTGCCAGCAGTGACTTTGCGGGCCGGCAGCCCCAGCATTTT.

This clonotype was seen once. A read error is possible here, since a much larger clone lies one base away. The V gene is TRBV11-2, the J gene TRBJ2-7; 9 nucleotides line up with TRBD2. Trimming took 1 base from V and 7 from J; bases not matched to a gene: 11. Germline V CDR1 and CDR2: SGHAT, FQNNGV. The CDR3 consists of 16 residues. CDR3 residues: CASSLVSSGRTNEQYF. The CDR3 nucleotides read TGTGCCAGCAGCTTAGTATCCAGCGGGAGGACAAATGAGCAGTACTTC.

CDR3 nucleotides: TGCGCCAGCAGCCAAGATCAGGGTTTGGAGACCCAGTACTTC. This gives the protein CASSQDQGLETQYF. The J gene is TRBJ2-5, the V gene TRBV4-1; TRBD1 might be the D (5 bases). Germline CDR1 reads MGHRA; CDR2 reads YSYEKL. The CDR3 spans 14 residues. V lost 0 bases and J lost 5, with 10 bases in between.

This clonotype came up many times. This may be a read error, as it is one base from a much larger clone. V and J are TRBV7-2 and TRBJ1-1; D possibly corresponds to TRBD1 (6 bases). Germline CDR1 and CDR2: SGHTA and FQGNSA. With 0 bases removed from V and 1 base from J, the gap between germline ends came to 6 bases. The CDR3 covers 14 residues. The CDR3 DNA is TGTGCCAGCAGCTTAGCACAGGGGAACACTGAAGCTTTCTTT. Protein: CASSLAQGNTEAFF.

The CDR3 DNA reads as TGTGCCAGCAGTTTAGGCCACGTTGGGGCCAACGTCCTGACTTTC. It encodes CASSLGHVGANVLTF. The V gene is TRBV12-3 or TRBV12-4, the J gene TRBJ2-6, with unresolved D. Trimming took 1 base from V and 3 from J, leaving 7 bases between them. CDR3 length equals 15 residues.

This clonotype occurred many times. This sequence joins TRBV7-2 and TRBJ2-7; D possibly corresponds to TRBD1 (5 bases). The CDR3 totals 15 residues. V was cut by 6 bases and J by 2 bases, with 17 bases left in between. From germline, CDR1 is SGHTA and CDR2 FQGNSA. CDR3 region: CASSTQGFPTYEQYF. CDR3 in DNA: TGTGCCAGCAGTACGCAGGGATTCCCAACCTACGAGCAGTACTTC.

This clonotype was recorded at least ten times. This sequence joins TRBV10-3 and TRBJ2-3; the D gene could be TRBD1 or TRBD2 (6 bases each). CDR1 ENHRY and CDR2 SYGVKD come from the germline V gene. This CDR3 has 17 amino acids. The V and J ends lost 2 bases and 1 base respectively, with 16 bases between them. The DNA for the CDR3 is TGTGCCATCAGTGAGATTGGGGGGCTGATCGGCACAGATACGCAGTATTTT. Protein sequence: CAISEIGGLIGTDTQYF.

In its sample, this clonotype was seen many times. A read error may be the cause here, since a much bigger clone is one base away. The V call is TRBV25-1, the J call TRBJ2-7; 7 bases line up with TRBD2. The CDR3 is 13 residues long. The germline V gene encodes CDR1 MGHDK and CDR2 SYGVNS. The chain's CDR3 is CASRQRDDYEQCF. The CDR3 DNA reads TGTGCCAGCAGGCAGCGGGACGACTACGAGCAGTGCTTC.

This clonotype was counted a few times. This sequence joins TRBV29-1 and TRBJ2-7; 9 bases line up with TRBD1. The junction had 1 base not matched to a gene; V was cut back by 1 base and J by 3 bases. The CDR3 consists of 13 residues. Germline V gene sequence: CDR1 SQVTM, CDR2 ANQGSEA. This CDR3 is CSVEGDRDYEQYF. The CDR3 DNA reads TGCAGCGTTGAAGGGGACAGGGACTACGAGCAGTACTTC.

Only a few counts were recorded for this clonotype. The J gene is TRBJ2-2, the V gene TRBV7-2, with D perhaps being TRBD1 or TRBD2 (5 bases each). Germline CDR1 is SGHTA and CDR2 is FQGNSA. V lost 5 bases and J lost 2, with 12 bases in between. The CDR3 runs 15 residues. DNA for the CDR3: TGTGCCAGCAGCGCAGGGACCAGAAACACCGGGGAGCTGTTTTTT. It specifies CASSAGTRNTGELFF.